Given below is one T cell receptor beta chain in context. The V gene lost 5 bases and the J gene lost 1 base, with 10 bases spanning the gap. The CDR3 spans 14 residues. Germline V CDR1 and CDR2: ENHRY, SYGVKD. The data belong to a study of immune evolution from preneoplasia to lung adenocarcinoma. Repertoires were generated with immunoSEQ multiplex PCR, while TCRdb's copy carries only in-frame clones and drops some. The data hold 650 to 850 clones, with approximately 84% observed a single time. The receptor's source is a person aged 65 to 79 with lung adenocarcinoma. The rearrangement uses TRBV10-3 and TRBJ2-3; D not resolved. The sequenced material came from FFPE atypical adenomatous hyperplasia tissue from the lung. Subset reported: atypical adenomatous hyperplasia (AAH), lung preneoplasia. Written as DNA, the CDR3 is TGTGCCATCAGTACCCCTCGCCGCACAGATACGCAGTATTTT. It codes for CAISTPRRTDTQYF.